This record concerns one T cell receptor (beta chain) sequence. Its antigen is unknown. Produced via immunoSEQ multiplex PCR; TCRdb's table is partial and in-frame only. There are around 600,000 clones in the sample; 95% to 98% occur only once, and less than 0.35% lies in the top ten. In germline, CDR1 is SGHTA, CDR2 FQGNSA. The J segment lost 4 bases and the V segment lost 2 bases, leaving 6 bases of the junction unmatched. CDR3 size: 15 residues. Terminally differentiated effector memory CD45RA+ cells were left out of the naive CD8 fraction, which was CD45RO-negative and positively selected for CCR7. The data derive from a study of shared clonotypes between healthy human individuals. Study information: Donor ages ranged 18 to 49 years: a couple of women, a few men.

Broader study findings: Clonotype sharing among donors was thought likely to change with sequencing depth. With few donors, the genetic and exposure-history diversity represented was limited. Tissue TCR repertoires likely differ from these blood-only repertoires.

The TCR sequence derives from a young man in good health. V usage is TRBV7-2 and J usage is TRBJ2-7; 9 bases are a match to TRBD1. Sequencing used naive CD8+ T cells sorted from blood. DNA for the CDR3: TGTGCCAGCAGCTTATTCTTGGGACAGGGTTACGAGCAGTACTTC. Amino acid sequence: CASSLFLGQGYEQYF.